Given below is one TCR beta chain in context. The data derive from a study of blood T cell repertoires in COVID-19. Study background: Italy, Spain and the United States were the sources of the convalescent and acute COVID-19 samples. PBMCs, B-cell-depleted T cells, or T cells were the source of the cDNA or gDNA that made up the material.

Germline-derived CDR1 and CDR2 are MNHEY and SVGAGI. The CDR3 runs 14 residues. The V gene lost 2 bases and the J gene lost 6 bases, with 14 bases spanning the gap. Authors' analysis steps: Amplification with reference gene primers provided the estimates of nucleated cell counts. Assay used: immunoSEQ multiplex PCR; TCRdb lists only in-frame clones, some missing. V, J and clone size reflect that table, while D and trimming were determined from the DNA. The data contain tens of thousands of clones, about 90% of them singletons. The chain carries TRBV6-5 and TRBJ2-7; TRBD2 might be the D (6 bases). Sequences were obtained from peripheral blood. This clonotype was obtained from a man aged 65-85 years with active COVID-19. CDR3 amino acids: CASSYIGGTSEQYF. The CDR3 nucleotides read TGTGCCAGCAGTTACATAGGCGGGACCAGCGAGCAGTACTTC.